This T cell receptor (beta chain) emerged from a study of blood T cell repertoires in COVID-19. Overall study context: Nucleic acid was either cDNA or gDNA, and it came from T cells, B-cell-depleted T cells, or PBMCs.

This clone has just one count. Sequencing used immunoSEQ multiplex PCR; TCRdb keeps in-frame clones, though not all of them. The sample yields a few hundred thousand clones, roughly nine tenths seen once. The junction had 4 bases not matched to a gene; V was cut back by 1 base and J by 2 bases. The germline V gene encodes CDR1 SGDLS and CDR2 YYNGEE. CDR3 size: 15 residues. The V gene is TRBV9, the J gene TRBJ2-3; 7 positions match TRBD2. The TCR was taken from a woman in her 30s with COVID-19, enrolled during active disease. The sequencing sample was made of peripheral blood. CDR3 DNA sequence: TGTGCCAGCAGCGTAAGGGAGGGATACACAGATACGCAGTATTTT. As protein: CASSVREGYTDTQYF.